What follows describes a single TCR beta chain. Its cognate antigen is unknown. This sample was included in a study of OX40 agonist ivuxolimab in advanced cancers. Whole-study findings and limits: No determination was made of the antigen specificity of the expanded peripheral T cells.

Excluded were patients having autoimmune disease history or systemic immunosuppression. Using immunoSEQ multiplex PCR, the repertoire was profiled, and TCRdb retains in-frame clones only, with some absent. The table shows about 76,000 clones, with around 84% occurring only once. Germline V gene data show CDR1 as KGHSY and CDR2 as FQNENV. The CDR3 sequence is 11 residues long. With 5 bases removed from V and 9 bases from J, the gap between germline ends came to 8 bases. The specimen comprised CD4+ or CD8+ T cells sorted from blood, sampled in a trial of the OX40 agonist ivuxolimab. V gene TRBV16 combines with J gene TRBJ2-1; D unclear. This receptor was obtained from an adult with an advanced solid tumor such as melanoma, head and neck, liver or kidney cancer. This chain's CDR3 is CASSGEAEQFF. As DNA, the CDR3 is TGTGCCAGCAGCGGAGAAGCTGAGCAGTTCTTC.